This T cell receptor beta chain was sequenced for a study of T cell repertoires in cytomegalovirus infection. Across the whole study: A matching HLA type, together with CMV infection, was signaled by public TCR beta signatures.

This clonotype was seen repeatedly, ten times or more. Its cognate antigen is unknown. TCRdb processed the reads anew with MiXCR; each CDR3 protein has one entry. The sample holds around 300,000 distinct CDR3 sequences, roughly 25% seen once. The sequenced sample was cultured PBMCs, obtained from culture after CMV antigen stimulation. This clonotype originated in a human donor in good health (CMV status not recorded). Some clones in this sample may be carry-over from other donors' samples.

CDR3 DNA: TGCGCCAGCAGCCAAGTTAGACACACAGATACGCAGTATTTT. This codes for CASSQVRHTDTQYF. This chain connects TRBV4-1 to TRBJ2-3; D gene uncertain. V was clipped by 1 base and J by 2 bases, with 7 bases between them. Germline CDR1 reads MGHRA; CDR2 reads YSYEKL. The CDR3 covers 14 residues.